These 12 T cell receptor beta chains were sequenced from one sample in a study of T-cell memory formation after mild COVID-19. TCRdb ran MiXCR on the 5' RACE reads and lists one entry per CDR3 protein. The data contain about 350,000 distinct CDR3 sequences, roughly 15% of them singletons. Sequencing was performed on PBMCs or a T cell subset sorted from them (not recorded which). These receptors were collected from a man between 18 and 29 years old who had mild COVID-19 (a few samples of this study predate the infection). Cell type and time point are not known.

The table lists this clonotype with many counts. The CDR3 nucleotides are TGCGCCAGCAGCTTGGAGCCAGCGGGGATGGAGACCCAGTACTTC. Translated: CASSLEPAGMETQYF. The genes are TRBV5-1 and TRBJ2-5; TRBD2 matches at 7 bases. Germline trimming cut 0 bases from V and 5 bases from J; bases unmatched to any gene: 7. This CDR3 contains 15 residues. Germline CDR1 is SGHRS and CDR2 is YFSETQ.

The chain carries TRBV6-6 and TRBJ1-1, with D perhaps matching TRBD1 (5 bases). V shed 10 bases and J shed 1 base, with 16 bases lying between them. Germline V gene sequence: CDR1 MNHNY, CDR2 SVGAGI (reference sequence). This CDR3 contains 14 residues. CDR3 DNA sequence: TGTGCCACCTCGTTTAACGGACAGAACACTGAAGCTTTCTTT. Its translation is CATSFNGQNTEAFF.

This clonotype was recorded a few times. The V gene is TRBV7-8, the J gene TRBJ2-5; 7 positions agree with TRBD2. Unmatched junction bases numbered 11, after V lost 6 bases and J lost 7 bases. This CDR3 spans 14 amino acids. Germline CDR1 SGHVS, CDR2 FQNEAQ. Here the CDR3 reads CASRAGGGQGTQYF. The CDR3 nucleotides are TGTGCCAGCAGGGCCGGCGGGGGTCAGGGGACCCAGTACTTC.

The chain is built from TRBV12-3 or TRBV12-4 and TRBJ2-5; D remains unclear. The CDR3 sequence is 14 residues long. V was clipped by 7 bases and J by 0 bases, with 12 bases between them. CDR3 bases: TGTGCCAGCACCTCGGGTGTCTACCAAGAGACCCAGTACTTC. Translation gives CASTSGVYQETQYF.

This clonotype appeared many times. The V and J genes are TRBV12-3 or TRBV12-4 and TRBJ2-5, with 7 bases identical to TRBD1. This CDR3 comprises 16 residues. V was clipped by 3 bases and J by 2 bases; unmatched bases: 9. In nucleotides, the CDR3 is TGTGCCAGCAGTTTCCTACAGGGGCCGGGGCAAGAGACCCAGTACTTC. Translation gives CASSFLQGPGQETQYF.

The chain links TRBV2 to TRBJ2-2, with D maybe TRBD2 (6 bases). The CDR3 totals 14 residues. Between the trimmed V and J ends, which lost 7 bases and 5 bases, there was a span of 14 bases. Germline V gives CDR1 SNHLY, CDR2 FYNNEI. CDR3 in amino acids: CASNGGSRTGELFF. The CDR3, as DNA: TGTGCCAGCAACGGGGGTAGTAGGACCGGGGAGCTGTTTTTT.

This clonotype was observed a handful of times. The chain combines TRBV6-5 with TRBJ2-2, with TRBD1 matching over 7 bases. The germline CDR1 and CDR2 sequences are MNHEY and SVGAGI. The ends lost 5 bases at V and 1 base at J; junction bases unmatched: 4. The CDR3 has 15 amino acids. This chain's CDR3 is CASSHRQGNTGELFF. CDR3 sequence (DNA): TGTGCCAGCAGTCACCGACAGGGGAACACCGGGGAGCTGTTTTTT.

The table lists this clonotype with a few counts. The CDR3 here is CASSTWQEETQYF. CDR3 DNA: TGTGCCAGCAGTACTTGGCAGGAAGAGACCCAGTACTTC. The chain has TRBV6-2 or TRBV6-3 and TRBJ2-5, with D unclear. Trimming left V 5 bases short and J 3 bases short, with 10 bases between. The germline gives CDR1 MNHEY, CDR2 SVGEGT. The CDR3 is 13 residues long.

The chain joins TRBV7-2 to TRBJ2-7; no reliable D call. Germline V lookup: CDR1 SGHTA, CDR2 FQGNSA. There are 16 residues in the CDR3. V was pared by 1 base and J by 1 base, with 14 bases between. The CDR3 spells CASSLDEAVASYEQYV. CDR3 coding DNA: TGTGCCAGCAGCTTAGACGAGGCAGTGGCGTCCTACGAGCAGTACGTC.

This clonotype was seen only a few times. This chain connects TRBV24-1 to TRBJ2-1, with D perhaps TRBD2 (7 bases). The germline V gene encodes CDR1 KGHDR and CDR2 SFDVKD. This CDR3 spans 16 amino acids. Trimming removed 5 bases from V and 3 bases from J, with 16 bases in between. CDR3 sequence: CATSGGGGVGYNEQFF. The CDR3 DNA follows: TGTGCCACCAGTGGTGGGGGGGGCGTTGGCTACAATGAGCAGTTCTTC.

This clonotype was detected a few times. The chain has TRBV7-9 and TRBJ1-4; possibly TRBD1 for D (6 bases). Trimming stripped 4 bases from V and 0 bases from J, with 6 bases between. From germline, CDR1 is SEHNR and CDR2 FQNEAQ (reference sequence). The CDR3 extends over 14 amino acids. The CDR3 nucleotides are TGTGCCAGCAGCTACAGGGCAACTAATGAAAAACTGTTTTTT. This gives the protein CASSYRATNEKLFF.

The chain links TRBV11-1 to TRBJ2-1, with 7 bases aligning to TRBD1. Looked up from germline, CDR1 is SGHAT and CDR2 is FQDESV (reference sequence). The CDR3 sequence is 12 residues long. Trimming removed 5 bases from V and 8 bases from J; junction bases left unmatched: 3. The CDR3 region is CASSEDRDEQFF. CDR3 nucleotide sequence: TGTGCCAGCAGCGAAGACAGGGATGAGCAGTTCTTC.